A single sample is the source of the 28 T cell receptor beta chains below, sequenced in a study of shared clonotypes between healthy human individuals. The assay was immunoSEQ multiplex PCR, and TCRdb's table has in-frame clones only and misses some. The table shows over a million clones, with about 98% occurring only once. Material for sequencing was naive CD4+ T cells sorted from blood. Subset here: CD45RA+ positively selected. Every receptor here comes from a man aged 25 to 45 in good health.

This chain links TRBV9 with TRBJ1-3; no reliable D call. The V end lost 4 bases, the J end lost 4 bases, and 9 bases lay between the germline ends. Germline V gene lookup returns CDR1 SGDLS and CDR2 YYNGEE. The CDR3 is made up of 13 amino acids. CDR3 nucleotide sequence: TGTGCCAGCAGCACCTCGGTCGGAAACACCATATATTTT. Its protein product is CASSTSVGNTIYF.

Note on this clone: Other nucleotide sequences in the sample specify the same CDR3. The rearrangement uses TRBV28 and TRBJ1-2; D is unresolved. The V gene lost 6 bases and the J gene lost 2 bases, with 7 bases spanning the gap. CDR3 length: 12 residues. Germline V CDR1 and CDR2: MDHEN, SYDVKM. Written as DNA, the CDR3 is TGTGCCAGCAGCTCCGGGAACTATGGCTACACCTTC. Translation gives CASSSGNYGYTF.

J is TRBJ1-4 and V is TRBV30; TRBD1 is a possible D gene (5 bases). CDR3 size: 12 residues. Looked up from germline, CDR1 is GTSNPN and CDR2 is SVGIG (reference sequence). Trimming cost V 5 bases and J 7 bases, with 11 bases left between them. CDR3 coding DNA: TGTGCCTGGTCCTGGGGGAGTGAAAAACTGTTTTTT. Residues: CAWSWGSEKLFF.

The DNA of the CDR3 is TGTGCCAGCAGCTTGGTAGCGGAGGAAGAGACCCAGTACTTC. Amino acids: CASSLVAEEETQYF. This chain joins TRBV5-4 and TRBJ2-5; D is perhaps TRBD2 (6 bases). Germline V gene lookup returns CDR1 SGHNT and CDR2 YYREEE (reference sequence). Trimming shortened V by 0 bases and J by 3 bases, and 9 bases separated the two germline ends. CDR3 length: 14 amino acids.

The chain is built from TRBV10-2 and TRBJ2-1, with 12 nucleotides matching TRBD2. Germline loops: CDR1 WSHSY, CDR2 SAAADI. This CDR3 comprises 17 residues. V gave up 4 bases and J gave up 7 bases; unmatched junction bases: 11. The CDR3 bases are TGCGCCAGCAGTGTTACCGTACTAGCGGGAGGAGTAAATGAGCAGTTCTTC. Amino acid sequence: CASSVTVLAGGVNEQFF.

The CDR3 coding sequence is TGCGCCAGCAGCTTGGGAAGGTTAGGGGAGGCTGAAGCTTTCTTT. Amino acid sequence: CASSLGRLGEAEAFF. This chain uses TRBV5-1 with TRBJ1-1, with D maybe TRBD1 (5 bases). This CDR3 spans 15 amino acids. Trimming removed 0 bases from V and 6 bases from J, with 15 bases in between. The germline V gene encodes CDR1 SGHRS and CDR2 YFSETQ.

The chain uses TRBV28 and TRBJ1-4; D not certain. From germline, CDR1 is MDHEN and CDR2 SYDVKM. The CDR3 runs to 14 residues. V was cut by 3 bases and J by 8 bases, with 13 bases left in between. CDR3 in amino acids: CASSFMVAWEKLFF. The CDR3, as DNA: TGTGCCAGCAGTTTTATGGTAGCTTGGGAAAAACTGTTTTTT.

The chain is built from TRBV6-1 and TRBJ1-5, with D perhaps TRBD1 (6 bases). The V and J ends lost 5 bases and 3 bases respectively, with 14 bases between them. The CDR3 spans 15 residues. CDR1 is MNHNS, CDR2 SASEGT, per germline. CDR3 residues: CASSISRQDNQPQHF. The CDR3 region has the DNA TGTGCCAGCAGTATCTCCCGACAGGACAATCAGCCCCAGCATTTT.

This rearrangement joins TRBV4-1 to TRBJ2-1; TRBD2 might be the D (6 bases). The germline V gene encodes CDR1 MGHRA and CDR2 YSYEKL. The CDR3 contains 20 residues. V lost 4 bases and J lost 0, with 25 bases in between. The CDR3 region is CASSPLATLRVSISYNEQFF. In nucleotides, the CDR3 is TGCGCCAGCAGCCCACTAGCAACCCTCCGGGTTTCAATCTCCTACAATGAGCAGTTCTTC.

The chain links TRBV5-6 to TRBJ2-3, with TRBD2 identical over 7 bases. The CDR3 loop spans 16 amino acids. Germline CDR1 and CDR2: SGHDT and YYEEEE. V shed 0 bases and J 4 bases; nucleotides not matched to a gene: 8. The chain's CDR3 is CASSLASRESADTQYF. The CDR3 DNA follows: TGTGCCAGCAGCTTGGCCTCGCGGGAGAGCGCAGATACGCAGTATTTT.

The chain recombines TRBV2 with TRBJ2-7, with D perhaps matching TRBD1 (6 bases). Between the trimmed V and J ends, which lost 8 bases and 5 bases, there was a span of 10 bases. Per germline, CDR1 SNHLY and CDR2 FYNNEI. The CDR3 has 11 amino acids. The CDR3 region is CASSGANEQYF. The CDR3 DNA sequence: TGTGCCAGCTCAGGGGCTAACGAGCAGTACTTC.

V and J are TRBV18 and TRBJ2-7, with TRBD2 as a possible D gene (5 bases). Germline V lookup: CDR1 KGHSH, CDR2 LQKENI. CDR3 length: 13 residues. Trimming cost V 5 bases and J 5 bases, with 13 bases left between them. In DNA, the CDR3 is TGTGCCAGCTCAAGGCCGGGAATCGACGAGCAGTACTTC. Its protein product is CASSRPGIDEQYF.

The V and J genes are TRBV5-6 and TRBJ1-5; D is perhaps TRBD1 (5 bases). Trimming took 1 base from V and 3 from J, leaving 20 bases between them. This CDR3 is built from 18 residues. Germline values: CDR1 SGHDT, CDR2 YYEEEE. CDR3: CASSLRPGRGHTNQPQHF. The CDR3 region has the DNA TGTGCCAGCAGCTTGAGGCCGGGGAGAGGACATACCAATCAGCCCCAGCATTTT.

The CDR3 protein is CASSPGTSGSITGELFF. The DNA for the CDR3 is TGTGCCAGCAGCCCTGGGACTAGCGGGAGTATTACCGGGGAGCTGTTTTTT. The chain links TRBV5-4 to TRBJ2-2; 14 bases match TRBD2. Looked up from germline, CDR1 is SGHNT and CDR2 is YYREEE (reference sequence). Germline trimming cut 4 bases from V and 5 bases from J; bases unmatched to any gene: 7. The CDR3 spans 17 residues.

The J gene is TRBJ2-7, the V gene TRBV13; D gene ambiguous. The CDR3 runs to 15 residues. V shed 1 base and J shed 4 bases, with 14 bases lying between them. The germline gives CDR1 PRHDT, CDR2 FYEKMQ (reference sequence). As DNA, the CDR3 is TGTGCCAGCAGCTTAGTCGGAAAACCGGGTTACGAGCAGTACTTC. It encodes CASSLVGKPGYEQYF.

This chain links TRBV7-3 with TRBJ2-1; D is ambiguous. This CDR3 region has 15 residues. V was pared by 1 base and J by 0 bases, with 7 bases between. Per the germline V gene, CDR1 is SGHTA and CDR2 is FQGTGA. The CDR3 nucleotides read TGTGCCAGCAGCTTAATCCGGGTCTCCTACAATGAGCAGTTCTTC. Translated: CASSLIRVSYNEQFF. Full variable domain (rest looked up from reference TRBV7-3 and TRBJ2-1): GAGVSQTPSNKVTEKGKYVELRCDPISGHTALYWYRQSLGQGPEFLIYFQGTGAADDSGLPNDRFFAVRPEGSVSTLKIQRTERGDSAVYLCASSLIRVSYNEQFFGPGTRLTVL.

V usage is TRBV9 and J usage is TRBJ2-7; 7 bases agree with TRBD2. The ends lost 0 bases at V and 3 bases at J; junction bases unmatched: 6. Germline V gene sequence: CDR1 SGDLS, CDR2 YYNGEE. The CDR3 loop spans 15 amino acids. CDR3 region: CASSVDGSGNYEQYF. The CDR3 DNA reads TGTGCCAGCAGCGTAGATGGCAGCGGGAACTACGAGCAGTACTTC.

The V and J genes are TRBV18 and TRBJ2-5, with 9 bases identical to TRBD2. Trimming took 1 base from V and 1 from J; bases not matched to a gene: 7. Germline V gene sequence: CDR1 KGHSH, CDR2 LQKENI. The CDR3 runs to 17 residues. CDR3 in DNA: TGTGCCAGCTCACCACGAGCGGGAGGCAAAGTCCAAGAGACCCAGTACTTC. Amino acid sequence: CASSPRAGGKVQETQYF.

The gene calls are TRBV7-9 and TRBJ2-1, with D maybe TRBD2 (6 bases). Germline values: CDR1 SEHNR, CDR2 FQNEAQ (reference sequence). Trimming took off 2 bases at V and 4 bases at J, with 18 bases between the two ends. This CDR3 contains 17 residues. CDR3 coding DNA: TGTGCCAGCAGCTTAATCCGGTCTACGGCGGGATACAATGAGCAGTTCTTC. Translation gives CASSLIRSTAGYNEQFF.

The CDR3 nucleotides are TGTGCCACCGGAAGGGGGAGGGGCTACGAGCAGTACTTC. Protein: CATGRGRGYEQYF. The chain recombines TRBV28 with TRBJ2-7, with D possibly matching TRBD2 (7 bases). The V and J ends lost 10 bases and 3 bases respectively, with 16 bases between them. The CDR3 has 13 residues. Germline values: CDR1 MDHEN, CDR2 SYDVKM.

The rearrangement links TRBV28 to TRBJ1-5; D is uncertain. The CDR3 length is 12 residues. Per germline, CDR1 MDHEN and CDR2 SYDVKM. Trimming stripped 9 bases from V and 1 base from J, with 7 bases between. The CDR3 DNA follows: TGTGCCAGTACTCTAAGCAATCAGCCCCAGCATTTT. Its translation: CASTLSNQPQHF. The complete variable domain, with remaining parts taken from reference TRBV28 and TRBJ1-5, reads DVKVTQSSRYLVKRTGEKVFLECVQDMDHENMFWYRQDPGLGLRLIYFSYDVKMKEKGDIPEGYSVSREKKERFSLILESASTNQTSMYLCASTLSNQPQHFGDGTRLSIL.

The chain recombines TRBV7-2 with TRBJ2-3; no clear D gene. Germline-derived CDR1 and CDR2 are SGHTA and FQGNSA. The CDR3 runs 13 residues. V was cut by 5 bases and J by 6 bases, with 12 bases left in between. As DNA, the CDR3 is TGTGCCAGCAGCCCGAATATGGAGGATACGCAGTATTTT. Encoded protein: CASSPNMEDTQYF.

The chain carries TRBV27 and TRBJ2-3; D uncertain. The V gene's germline CDR1 is MNHEY and CDR2 SMNVEV (reference sequence). The CDR3 runs 13 residues. V lost 6 bases and J lost 0, with 7 bases in between. In DNA, the CDR3 is TGTGCCAGCAGCTCAACTAGCACAGATACGCAGTATTTT. Its protein is CASSSTSTDTQYF.

This chain uses TRBV5-4 with TRBJ1-1; D might be TRBD1 (5 bases). The CDR3 has 14 amino acids. The V end was cut by 1 base, the J end by 1 base, with 8 bases between. Germline CDR1 SGHNT, CDR2 YYREEE (reference sequence). This chain's CDR3 is CASSLQGTNTEAFF. The DNA of the CDR3 is TGTGCCAGCAGCTTGCAGGGTACGAACACTGAAGCTTTCTTT.

The J gene is TRBJ2-1, the V gene TRBV5-1; 7 nucleotides line up with TRBD1. Germline values: CDR1 SGHRS, CDR2 YFSETQ. CDR3 length: 16 residues. V lost 0 bases, J lost 2 bases, and 5 bases stayed unmatched. The CDR3 reads CASSLGRTGAYNEQFF. CDR3 DNA sequence: TGCGCCAGCAGCTTGGGTAGGACAGGAGCCTACAATGAGCAGTTCTTC.

The chain combines TRBV6-1 with TRBJ1-1; D is ambiguous. Germline CDR1 and CDR2: MNHNS and SASEGT. The CDR3 is 13 residues long. With 2 bases removed from V and 3 bases from J, the gap between germline ends came to 7 bases. CDR3 sequence reads: CASSELGDTEAFF. The DNA for the CDR3 is TGTGCCAGCAGTGAATTGGGCGACACTGAAGCTTTCTTT.

This chain uses TRBV6-1 with TRBJ1-4, with D hard to call. The CDR3 has 14 amino acids. Germline lookup yields CDR1 MNHNS and CDR2 SASEGT. Trimming left V 5 bases short and J 4 bases short, with 11 bases between. The CDR3 DNA follows: TGTGCCAGCAGTAGCAACCTCAATAATGAAAAACTGTTTTTT. The encoded protein is CASSSNLNNEKLFF.

The rearrangement links TRBV5-8 to TRBJ1-1; D may be TRBD1 (6 bases). The ends were cut back, 2 bases at V and 9 bases at J, with 14 bases in the middle. Germline V lookup: CDR1 SGHTS, CDR2 YDEGEE. The CDR3 has 13 amino acids. CDR3 amino acids: CASSLQGYEKAFF. CDR3 sequence (DNA): TGTGCCAGCAGCTTACAGGGTTATGAGAAAGCTTTCTTT.